A selection of T cell receptor beta chains follows, all from one sample in a study of early T cells in non-severe SARS-CoV-2 infection. TCRdb redid the calling of the 5' RACE reads with MiXCR, one entry per CDR3 protein. The table records about 64,000 distinct CDR3 sequences, about 4.9% of them present only once. Sequencing was performed on whole blood. These receptors all come from an adult who was a healthcare worker with PCR-confirmed SARS-CoV-2 infection or an uninfected control (not recorded which). Both conserved end residues are part of each CDR3. A D gene is named only where the DNA matches it firmly. The listing skips clone size in some rows; elsewhere it reads once, few, many or a size class.

V: TRBV6-1; J: TRBJ1-1; size: many; D: .; CDR3: CASSETRGPDTEAFF; DNA: TGTGCCAGCAGTGAAACTCGGGGGCCGGACACTGAAGCTTTCTTT
V: TRBV30; J: TRBJ2-3; size: many; D: .; CDR3: CAWSGSSTDTQYF; DNA: TGTGCCTGGAGTGGAAGCAGCACAGATACGCAGTATTTT
V: TRBV20-1; J: TRBJ1-4; size: few; D: .; CDR3: CSAANREWAEKLFF; DNA: TGCAGTGCCGCAAACAGGGAGTGGGCTGAAAAACTGTTTTTT
V: TRBV11-1; J: TRBJ2-2; size: few; D: .; CDR3: CASTLGGKPHTGELFF; DNA: TGTGCCAGCACTCTAGGTGGGAAACCGCACACCGGGGAGCTGTTTTTT
V: TRBV25-1; J: TRBJ2-3; size: many; D: TRBD2; CDR3: CASSEKSGLDTDTQYF; DNA: TGTGCCAGCAGTGAGAAGTCGGGACTAGATACAGATACGCAGTATTTT
V: TRBV20-1; J: TRBJ2-1; size: many; D: .; CDR3: CSASLLESQFF; DNA: TGCAGTGCTAGCCTTTTGGAAAGTCAGTTCTTC
V: TRBV6-6; J: TRBJ1-6; size: many; D: .; CDR3: CASSYSVSERVHF; DNA: TGTGCCAGCAGTTACTCGGTATCCGAGAGGGTCCACTTT
V: TRBV24-1; J: TRBJ2-2; size: few; D: TRBD2; CDR3: CATSGTTANTGELFF; DNA: TGTGCCACCAGCGGGACTACAGCGAACACCGGGGAGCTGTTTTTT
V: TRBV29-1; J: TRBJ2-1; size: few; D: .; CDR3: CSVADTDSYNEQFF; DNA: TGCAGCGTAGCTGACACTGACTCCTACAATGAGCAGTTCTTC
V: TRBV6-2/TRBV6-3; J: TRBJ1-1; size: many; D: .; CDR3: CASTPLSGTEAFF; DNA: TGTGCCAGCACCCCTCTAAGTGGAACTGAAGCTTTCTTT
V: TRBV7-2; J: TRBJ2-5; size: .; D: .; CDR3: CASSLDGSSGETQYF; DNA: TGTGCCAGCAGCTTAGATGGCTCCTCTGGGGAGACCCAGTACTTC
V: TRBV6-1; J: TRBJ1-6; size: .; D: TRBD1; CDR3: CASTATGGNSPLHF; DNA: TGTGCCAGCACCGCGACAGGGGGTAATTCACCCCTCCACTTT
V: TRBV12-3/TRBV12-4; J: TRBJ2-6; size: many; D: .; CDR3: CASSLVDVLTF; DNA: TGTGCCAGCAGTTTAGTTGACGTCCTGACTTTC
V: TRBV5-5; J: TRBJ1-1; size: few; D: .; CDR3: CASSSTGLIGEAFF; DNA: TGTGCCAGCAGCTCGACCGGGTTAATAGGAGAAGCTTTCTTT
V: TRBV3-1; J: TRBJ1-4; size: .; D: .; CDR3: CASSQGTEKLFF; DNA: TGTGCCAGCAGCCAGGGGACTGAAAAACTGTTTTTT
V: TRBV4-1; J: TRBJ2-7; size: many; D: TRBD1; CDR3: CASSQETGDYEQYF; DNA: TGCGCCAGCAGCCAAGAAACAGGGGACTACGAGCAGTACTTC
V: TRBV10-3; J: TRBJ1-3; size: .; D: .; CDR3: CAISPLSREGNTIYF; DNA: TGTGCCATCAGTCCCTTAAGCCGCGAGGGAAACACCATATATTTT
V: TRBV4-1; J: TRBJ2-1; size: .; D: TRBD2; CDR3: CASSLGTPSGSYNEQFF; DNA: TGCGCCAGCAGCCTTGGAACGCCCAGCGGGAGCTACAATGAGCAGTTCTTC
V: TRBV18; J: TRBJ2-5; size: many; D: .; CDR3: CASSPEGARQETQYF; DNA: TGTGCCAGCTCACCAGAAGGTGCCAGGCAAGAGACCCAGTACTTC
V: TRBV10-2; J: TRBJ2-7; size: .; D: .; CDR3: CASSERASGIYEQYF; DNA: TGCGCCAGCAGTGAACGGGCGTCGGGTATCTACGAGCAGTACTTC
V: TRBV4-3; J: TRBJ2-3; size: .; D: .; CDR3: CASSQAVFGTDTQYF; DNA: TGCGCCAGCAGCCAAGCGGTTTTTGGGACAGATACGCAGTATTTT
V: TRBV7-3; J: TRBJ2-5; size: medium-sized; D: TRBD2; CDR3: CASSLAGGQETQYF; DNA: TGTGCCAGCAGCTTAGCGGGGGGGCAAGAGACCCAGTACTTC
V: TRBV13; J: TRBJ2-7; size: many; D: TRBD1; CDR3: CASSVGTGPRYEQYF; DNA: TGTGCCAGCAGCGTCGGGACAGGGCCCCGCTACGAGCAGTACTTC
V: TRBV20-1; J: TRBJ1-1; size: many; D: .; CDR3: CSASNNMNTEAFF; DNA: TGCAGTGCTAGTAACAACATGAACACTGAAGCTTTCTTT
V: TRBV6-6; J: TRBJ2-7; size: .; D: TRBD1; CDR3: CASSPLTGQGFYEQYF; DNA: TGTGCCAGCAGCCCTTTAACAGGACAGGGCTTCTACGAGCAGTACTTC
V: TRBV11-2; J: TRBJ2-1; size: many; D: TRBD1; CDR3: CASSSDRTNEQFF; DNA: TGTGCCAGCAGCTCGGACAGGACCAATGAGCAGTTCTTC
V: TRBV20-1; J: TRBJ2-7; size: many; D: .; CDR3: CSAREDTYEQYF; DNA: TGCAGTGCTCGAGAGGACACCTACGAGCAGTACTTC
V: TRBV29-1; J: TRBJ2-3; size: .; D: .; CDR3: CSVPADGTDTQYF; DNA: TGCAGCGTTCCAGCGGATGGGACAGATACGCAGTATTTT
V: TRBV10-3; J: TRBJ2-7; size: few; D: TRBD2; CDR3: CAISLGLAGSYEQYF; DNA: TGTGCCATCAGTTTAGGACTAGCGGGTTCCTACGAGCAGTACTTC
V: TRBV7-8; J: TRBJ2-3; size: many; D: .; CDR3: CASSLDWSATQYF; DNA: TGTGCCAGCAGCTTAGACTGGTCCGCTACGCAGTATTTT
V: TRBV10-1; J: TRBJ2-6; size: many; D: .; CDR3: CASSDRKAGANVLTF; DNA: TGCGCCAGCAGTGACCGCAAGGCTGGGGCCAACGTCCTGACTTTC
V: TRBV20-1; J: TRBJ1-1; size: many; D: .; CDR3: CSAPASNTEAFF; DNA: TGCAGTGCTCCTGCTTCGAACACTGAAGCTTTCTTT
V: TRBV2; J: TRBJ2-1; size: few; D: .; CDR3: CASIWTTYNEQFF; DNA: TGTGCCAGCATCTGGACCACCTACAATGAGCAGTTCTTC
V: TRBV5-1; J: TRBJ1-2; size: many; D: .; CDR3: CASSLEISEAGYTF; DNA: TGCGCCAGCAGCTTGGAGATTTCGGAAGCTGGCTACACCTTC
V: TRBV7-6; J: TRBJ2-1; size: many; D: TRBD2; CDR3: CASSYSRPGLAGEEQFF; DNA: TGTGCCAGCAGCTACTCCCGACCGGGACTAGCGGGAGAGGAGCAGTTCTTC
V: TRBV7-6; J: TRBJ2-7; size: many; D: .; CDR3: CASSPGAPIGKYEQYF; DNA: TGTGCCAGCAGCCCGGGGGCCCCGATAGGGAAGTACGAGCAGTACTTC
V: TRBV19; J: TRBJ2-7; size: .; D: .; CDR3: CASSPRGGTNGYEQYF; DNA: TGTGCCAGTAGTCCCAGGGGAGGGACAAATGGCTACGAGCAGTACTTC
V: TRBV7-9; J: TRBJ2-1; size: .; D: TRBD2; CDR3: CASSRGLVGPDRQFF; DNA: TGTGCCAGCAGTCGCGGACTAGTGGGGCCCGATCGGCAGTTCTTC
V: TRBV6-1; J: TRBJ2-7; size: many; D: .; CDR3: CASSDIIGYEQYF; DNA: TGTGCCAGCAGTGACATAATAGGATACGAGCAGTACTTC
V: TRBV20-1; J: TRBJ1-1; size: many; D: .; CDR3: CSALSMNTEAFF; DNA: TGCAGTGCTTTGTCAATGAACACTGAAGCTTTCTTT